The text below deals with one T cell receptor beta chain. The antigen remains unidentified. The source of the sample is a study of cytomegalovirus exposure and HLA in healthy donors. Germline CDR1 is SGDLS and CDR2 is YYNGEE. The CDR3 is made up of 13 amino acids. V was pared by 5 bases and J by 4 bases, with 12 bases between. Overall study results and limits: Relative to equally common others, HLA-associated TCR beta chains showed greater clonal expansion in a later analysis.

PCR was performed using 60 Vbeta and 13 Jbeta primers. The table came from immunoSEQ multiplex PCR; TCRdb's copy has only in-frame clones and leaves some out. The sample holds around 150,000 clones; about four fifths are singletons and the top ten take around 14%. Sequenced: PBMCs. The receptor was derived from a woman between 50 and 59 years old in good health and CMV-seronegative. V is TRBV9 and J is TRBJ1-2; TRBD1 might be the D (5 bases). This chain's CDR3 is CASSTTQGYGYTF. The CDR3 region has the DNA TGTGCCAGCAGTACCACCCAGGGCTATGGCTACACCTTC.